This entry lists 5 T cell receptor beta chains sequenced from one sample in a study of read filtering for tumor transcriptome and immune sequencing. Molecular barcoded adaptors covering alpha/delta and beta/gamma chains were used on about 390 ng RNA. TCRdb independently ran MiXCR on the reads; one entry per CDR3 protein. The sample lists about 38,000 distinct CDR3 sequences, roughly an eighth occurring once. Sequences were obtained from a population of CD138-negative cells sorted from bone marrow. The receptors were gathered from a donor aged 40 or older with multiple myeloma.

This clonotype was observed a few times. This clone may be a read error of a much larger clone one base away. The J gene is TRBJ2-3, the V gene TRBV5-1; 13 bases are a match to TRBD2. The CDR3 length is 17 residues. With 3 bases clipped from V and 4 bases from J, the junction kept 8 bases outside the gene matches. The germline V gene has CDR1 SGHRS and CDR2 YFSETQ. The CDR3 region has the DNA TGCGCCAGCAGCTCAGGACTAGCGGGAGTCGCTGCAGATACGCAGTATTTT. Its protein product is CASSSGLAGVAADTQYF.

This clonotype was counted at least ten times. V usage is TRBV12-3 or TRBV12-4 and J usage is TRBJ2-7, with TRBD1 identical over 9 bases. Trimming cost V 5 bases and J 7 bases; bases outside gene matches: 6. This CDR3 has 13 amino acids. CDR3 residues: CASSQDRGREQYF. In DNA form, the CDR3 reads TGTGCCAGCAGTCAGGACAGGGGTCGGGAGCAGTACTTC.

The chain carries TRBV6-2 or TRBV6-3 and TRBJ1-1, with no clear D. The CDR3 spans 15 residues. V dropped 0 bases and J dropped 7 bases, with 15 bases sitting between them. The germline V gene has CDR1 MNHEY and CDR2 SVGEGT. The DNA for the CDR3 is TGTGCCAGCAGTTACTCGAGTACTGGGCGAGGTGAAGCTTTCTTT. This encodes CASSYSSTGRGEAFF.

Notes on this clonotype: A read error may account for a junction end that differs from germline. V usage is TRBV10-3 and J usage is TRBJ2-7; D gene unclear. The CDR3 has 14 residues. Germline V gene lookup returns CDR1 ENHRY and CDR2 SYGVKD. The CDR3 sequence is CAISESGRNYEQYF. CDR3 DNA sequence: TGCGCCATCAGTGAGTCGGGCCGCAACTACGAGCAGTACTTC.

The CDR3 DNA sequence: TGCGCCAGCAGTGGCGCCTGGGGGGCGGCTAGCTATGGCTACACCTTC. This codes for CASSGAWGAASYGYTF. The J gene is TRBJ1-2, the V gene TRBV10-2; D perhaps matches TRBD1 (6 bases). CDR1 WSHSY and CDR2 SAAADI come from the germline V gene. CDR3 length: 16 residues. V lost 4 bases and J 4 bases, leaving 19 bases between the germline ends.